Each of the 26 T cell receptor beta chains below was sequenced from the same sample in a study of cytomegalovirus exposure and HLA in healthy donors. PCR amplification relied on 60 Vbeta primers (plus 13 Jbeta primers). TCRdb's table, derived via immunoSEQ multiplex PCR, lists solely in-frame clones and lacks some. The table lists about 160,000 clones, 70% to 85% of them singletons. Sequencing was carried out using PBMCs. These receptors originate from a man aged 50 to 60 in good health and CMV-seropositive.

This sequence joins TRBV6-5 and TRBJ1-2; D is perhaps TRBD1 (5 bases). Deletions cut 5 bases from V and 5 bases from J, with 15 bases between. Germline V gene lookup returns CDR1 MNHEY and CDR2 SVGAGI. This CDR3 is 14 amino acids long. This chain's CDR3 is CASSGVGRAYGYTF. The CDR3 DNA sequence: TGTGCCAGCAGTGGCGTAGGCAGGGCATATGGCTACACCTTC.

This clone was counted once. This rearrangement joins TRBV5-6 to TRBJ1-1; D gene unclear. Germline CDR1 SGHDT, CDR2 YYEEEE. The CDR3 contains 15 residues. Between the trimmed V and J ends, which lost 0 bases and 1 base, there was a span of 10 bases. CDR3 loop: CASSLGVSANTEAFF. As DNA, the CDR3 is TGTGCCAGCAGCTTGGGGGTGAGCGCGAACACTGAAGCTTTCTTT. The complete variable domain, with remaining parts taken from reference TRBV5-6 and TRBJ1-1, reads DAGVTQSPTHLIKTRGQQVTLRCSPKSGHDTVSWYQQALGQGPQFIFQYYEEEERQRGNFPDRFSGHQFPNYSSELNVNALLLGDSALYLCASSLGVSANTEAFFGQGTRLTVV.

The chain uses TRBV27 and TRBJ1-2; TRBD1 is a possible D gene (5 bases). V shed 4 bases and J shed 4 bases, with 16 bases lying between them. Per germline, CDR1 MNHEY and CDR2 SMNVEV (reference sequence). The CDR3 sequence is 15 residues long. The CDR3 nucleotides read TGTGCCAGCAGTTACATCGGGGGTACTGGCTATGGCTACACCTTC. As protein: CASSYIGGTGYGYTF.

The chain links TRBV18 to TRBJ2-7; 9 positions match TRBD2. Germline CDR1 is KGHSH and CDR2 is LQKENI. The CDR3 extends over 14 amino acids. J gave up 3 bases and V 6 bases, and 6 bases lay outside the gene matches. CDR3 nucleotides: TGTGCCAGCTCGCGACTAGCGGCCGACTACGAGCAGTACTTC. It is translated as CASSRLAADYEQYF.

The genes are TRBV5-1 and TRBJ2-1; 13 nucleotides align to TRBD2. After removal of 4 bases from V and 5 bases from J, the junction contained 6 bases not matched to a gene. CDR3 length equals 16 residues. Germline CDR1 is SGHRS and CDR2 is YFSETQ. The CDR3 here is CASSARLAGGHNEQFF. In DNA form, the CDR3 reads TGCGCCAGCAGCGCGAGACTAGCGGGGGGTCACAATGAGCAGTTCTTC.

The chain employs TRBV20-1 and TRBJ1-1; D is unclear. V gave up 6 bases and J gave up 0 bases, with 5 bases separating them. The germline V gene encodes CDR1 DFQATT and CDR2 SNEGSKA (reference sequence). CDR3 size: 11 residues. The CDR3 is CSAGVNTEAFF. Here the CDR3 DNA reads TGCAGTGCCGGAGTGAACACTGAAGCTTTCTTT.

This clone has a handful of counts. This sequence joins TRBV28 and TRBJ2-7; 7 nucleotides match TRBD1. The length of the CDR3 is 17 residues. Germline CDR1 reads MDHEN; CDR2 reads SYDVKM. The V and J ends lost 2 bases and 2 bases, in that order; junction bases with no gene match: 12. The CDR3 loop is CASSLERGWDSTYEQYF. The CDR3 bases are TGTGCCAGCAGTTTAGAGCGAGGGTGGGACAGCACCTACGAGCAGTACTTC.

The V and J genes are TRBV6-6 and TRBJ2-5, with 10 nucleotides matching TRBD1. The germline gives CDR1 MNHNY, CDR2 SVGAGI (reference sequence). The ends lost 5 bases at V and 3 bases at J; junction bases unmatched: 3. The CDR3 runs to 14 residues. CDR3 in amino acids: CASSPDRGKETQYF. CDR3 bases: TGTGCCAGCAGTCCGGACAGGGGGAAAGAGACCCAGTACTTC.

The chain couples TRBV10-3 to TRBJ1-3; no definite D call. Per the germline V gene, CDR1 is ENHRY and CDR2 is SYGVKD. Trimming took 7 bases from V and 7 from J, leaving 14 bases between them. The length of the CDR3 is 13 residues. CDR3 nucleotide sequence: TGTGCCATCACCGGGGTTGCGGGGAACACCATATATTTT. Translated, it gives CAITGVAGNTIYF.

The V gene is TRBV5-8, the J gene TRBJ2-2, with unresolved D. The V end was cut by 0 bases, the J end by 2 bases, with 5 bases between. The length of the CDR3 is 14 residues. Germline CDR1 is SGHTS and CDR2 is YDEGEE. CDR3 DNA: TGTGCCAGCAGCTTGGGCAGAAACACCGGGGAGCTGTTTTTT. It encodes CASSLGRNTGELFF.

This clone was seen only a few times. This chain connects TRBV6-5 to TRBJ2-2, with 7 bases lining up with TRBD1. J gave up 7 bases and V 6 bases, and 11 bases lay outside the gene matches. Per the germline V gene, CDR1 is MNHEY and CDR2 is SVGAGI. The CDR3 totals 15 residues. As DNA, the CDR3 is TGTGCCAGCAGACCGGGGACAGTGGGCATCGGGGAGCTGTTTTTT. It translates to CASRPGTVGIGELFF.

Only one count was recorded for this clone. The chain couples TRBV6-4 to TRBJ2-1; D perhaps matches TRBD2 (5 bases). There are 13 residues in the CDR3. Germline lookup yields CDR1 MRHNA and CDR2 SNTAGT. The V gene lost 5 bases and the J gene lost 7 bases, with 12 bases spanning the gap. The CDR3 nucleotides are TGTGCCAGCAGTCGAGAGGGTGGGAATGAGCAGTTCTTC. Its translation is CASSREGGNEQFF.

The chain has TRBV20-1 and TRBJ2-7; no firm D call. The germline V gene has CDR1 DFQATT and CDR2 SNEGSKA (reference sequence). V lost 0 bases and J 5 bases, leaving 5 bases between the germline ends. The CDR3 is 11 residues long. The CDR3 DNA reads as TGCAGTGCTAGAGATCGGGACGAGCAGTACTTC. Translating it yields CSARDRDEQYF.

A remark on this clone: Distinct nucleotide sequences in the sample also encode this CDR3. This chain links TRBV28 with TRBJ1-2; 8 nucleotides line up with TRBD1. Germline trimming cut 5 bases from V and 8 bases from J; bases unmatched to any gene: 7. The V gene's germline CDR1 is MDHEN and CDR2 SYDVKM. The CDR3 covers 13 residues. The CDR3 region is CASSLQGARGYTF. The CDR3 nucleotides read TGTGCCAGCAGTCTCCAGGGGGCGCGGGGCTACACCTTC.

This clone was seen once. CDR3 region: CASSLQTGASGNTIYF. The DNA for the CDR3 is TGTGCCAGCAGTCTTCAAACAGGAGCCTCTGGAAACACCATATATTTT. The J gene is TRBJ1-3, the V gene TRBV28, with D possibly being TRBD1 (5 bases). CDR3 size: 16 residues. Trimming took 5 bases from V and 0 from J, leaving 14 bases between them. From germline, CDR1 is MDHEN and CDR2 SYDVKM.

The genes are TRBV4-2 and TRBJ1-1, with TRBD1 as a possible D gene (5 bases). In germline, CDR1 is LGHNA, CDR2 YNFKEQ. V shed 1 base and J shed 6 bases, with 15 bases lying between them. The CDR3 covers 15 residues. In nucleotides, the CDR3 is TGTGCCAGCAGCCAAGGGGAAGGGGTCAGCGCTGAAGCTTTCTTT. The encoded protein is CASSQGEGVSAEAFF.

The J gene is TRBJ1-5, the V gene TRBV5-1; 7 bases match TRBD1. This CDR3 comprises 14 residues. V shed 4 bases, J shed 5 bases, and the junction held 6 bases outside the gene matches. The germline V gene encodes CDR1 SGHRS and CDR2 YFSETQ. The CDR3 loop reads CASSRDSQDQPQHF. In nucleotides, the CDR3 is TGCGCCAGCAGCCGGGACAGTCAAGATCAGCCCCAGCATTTT.

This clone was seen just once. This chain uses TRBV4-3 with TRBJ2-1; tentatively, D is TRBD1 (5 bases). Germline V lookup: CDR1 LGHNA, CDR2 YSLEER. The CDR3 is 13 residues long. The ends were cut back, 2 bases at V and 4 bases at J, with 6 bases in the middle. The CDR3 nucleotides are TGCGCCAGCAGCCAAACAGGATACAATGAGCAGTTCTTC. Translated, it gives CASSQTGYNEQFF.

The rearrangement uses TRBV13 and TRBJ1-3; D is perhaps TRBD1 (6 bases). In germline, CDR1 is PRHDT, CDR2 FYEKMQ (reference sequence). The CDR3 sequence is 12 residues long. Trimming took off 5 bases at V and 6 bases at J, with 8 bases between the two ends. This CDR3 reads CASSKGVNTIYF. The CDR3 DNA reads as TGTGCCAGCAGCAAGGGGGTAAACACCATATATTTT.

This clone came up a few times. CDR3 nucleotide sequence: TGTGCCAGCAGCTTGGGCCCATCGACAGGGATTAACTATGGCTACACCTTC. Translation gives CASSLGPSTGINYGYTF. The gene calls are TRBV5-4 and TRBJ1-2; 7 nucleotides match TRBD1. The CDR3 contains 17 residues. Germline V gene data show CDR1 as SGHNT and CDR2 as YYREEE (reference sequence). V gave up 0 bases and J gave up 1 base; unmatched junction bases: 9.

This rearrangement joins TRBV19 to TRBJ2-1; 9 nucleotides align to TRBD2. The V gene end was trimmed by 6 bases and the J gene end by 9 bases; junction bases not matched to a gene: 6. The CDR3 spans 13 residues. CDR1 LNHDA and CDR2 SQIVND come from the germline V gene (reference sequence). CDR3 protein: CASSWTSAGEQFF. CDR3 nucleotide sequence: TGTGCCAGTAGCTGGACTAGCGCGGGTGAGCAGTTCTTC.

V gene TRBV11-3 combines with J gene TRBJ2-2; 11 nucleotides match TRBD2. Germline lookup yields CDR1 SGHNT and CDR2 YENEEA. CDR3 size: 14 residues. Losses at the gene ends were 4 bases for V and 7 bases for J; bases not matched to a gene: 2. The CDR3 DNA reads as TGTGCCAGCAGCTCGACTAGCGGGGTCGGGGAGCTGTTTTTT. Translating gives CASSSTSGVGELFF. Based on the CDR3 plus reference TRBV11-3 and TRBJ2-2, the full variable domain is EAGVVQSPRYKIIEKKQPVAFWCNPISGHNTLYWYLQNLGQGPELLIRYENEEAVDDSQLPKDRFSAERLKGVDSTLKIQPAELGDSAVYLCASSSTSGVGELFFGEGSRLTVL.

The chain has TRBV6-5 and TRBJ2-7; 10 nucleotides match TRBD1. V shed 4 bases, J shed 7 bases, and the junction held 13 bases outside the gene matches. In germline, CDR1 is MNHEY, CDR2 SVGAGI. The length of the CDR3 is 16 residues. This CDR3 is CASSSGDRGPVVEQYF. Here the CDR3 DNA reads TGTGCCAGCAGTTCTGGGGACAGGGGACCGGTGGTTGAGCAGTACTTC.

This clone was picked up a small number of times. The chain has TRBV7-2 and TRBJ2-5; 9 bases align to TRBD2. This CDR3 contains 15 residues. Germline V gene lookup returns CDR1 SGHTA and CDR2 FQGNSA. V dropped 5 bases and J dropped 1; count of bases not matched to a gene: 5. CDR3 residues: CASSPRAGGQETQYF. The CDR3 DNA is TGTGCCAGCAGCCCCCGAGCGGGGGGCCAAGAGACCCAGTACTTC. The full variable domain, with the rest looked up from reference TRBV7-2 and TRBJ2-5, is GAGVSQSPSNKVTEKGKDVELRCDPISGHTALYWYRQSLGQGLEFLIYFQGNSAPDKSGLPSDRFSAERTGGSVSTLTIQRTQQEDSAVYLCASSPRAGGQETQYFGPGTRLLVL.

The CDR3 DNA follows: TGTGCCAGCAGCCAGGGCTTCGGTAGGGGCTACGAGCAGTACTTC. Translated, it gives CASSQGFGRGYEQYF. The chain couples TRBV7-9 to TRBJ2-7, with a weak D call TRBD1 (5 bases). CDR1 is SEHNR, CDR2 FQNEAQ, per germline (reference sequence). The CDR3 totals 15 residues. V shed 5 bases and J shed 3 bases, with 17 bases lying between them.

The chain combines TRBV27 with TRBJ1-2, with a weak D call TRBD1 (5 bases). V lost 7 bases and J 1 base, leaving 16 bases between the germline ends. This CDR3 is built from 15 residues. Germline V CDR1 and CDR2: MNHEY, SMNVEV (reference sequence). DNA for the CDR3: TGTGCCAGCACCAAATGGGGGGATTATAACTATGGCTACACCTTC. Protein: CASTKWGDYNYGYTF.